This T cell receptor (beta chain) was recorded in a study of blood T cells in healthy people across ages. Findings and caveats of the study: Long-lived and aged donors differed, with more naive CD4+ cells and higher diversity in the long-lived.

Then a second PCR, running roughly 7 to 11 cycles, was carried out with a sample-barcoded 5' primer and a J-beta primer mix. CDR3-containing paired-end reads numbered at least 2.5 million in each sample. Using its own MiXCR run on the 5' RACE reads, TCRdb lists one record per CDR3 protein. Of about 940,000 distinct CDR3 sequences listed, 48% are singletons. For this clonotype: Its specificity is not known.

Donation came from healthy Caucasian individuals in Russia who were aged 6 to 90. The sequence was collected from a man under 40 in good health. Sequencing used blood.

This chain's CDR3 is CASSFSTGTGFSEQYF. The CDR3 DNA sequence: TGTGCCAGCAGCTTCTCAACCGGGACAGGGTTCTCCGAGCAGTACTTC. The chain recombines TRBV7-6 with TRBJ2-5; 9 bases fit TRBD1. The last part of the DNA fits TRBJ2-7 better; the J call may be wrong. CDR1 SGHVS and CDR2 FNYEAQ come from the germline V gene. The CDR3 contains 16 residues.